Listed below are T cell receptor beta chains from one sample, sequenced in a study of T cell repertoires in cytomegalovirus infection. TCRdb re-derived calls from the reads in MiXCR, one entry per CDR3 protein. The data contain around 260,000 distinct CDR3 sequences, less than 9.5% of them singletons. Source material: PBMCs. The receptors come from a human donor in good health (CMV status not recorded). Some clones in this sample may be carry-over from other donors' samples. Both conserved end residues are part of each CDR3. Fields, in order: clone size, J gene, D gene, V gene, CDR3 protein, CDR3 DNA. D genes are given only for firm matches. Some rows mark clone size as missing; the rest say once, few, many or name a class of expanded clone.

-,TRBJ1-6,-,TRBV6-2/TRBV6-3,CASKEGRGNSPLHF,TGTGCCAGCAAAGAGGGCAGAGGGAATTCACCCCTCCACTTT
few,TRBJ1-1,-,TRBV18,CASSQQGTMNTEAFF,TGTGCCAGCTCTCAACAGGGTACCATGAACACTGAAGCTTTCTTT
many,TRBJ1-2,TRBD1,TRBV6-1,CASSRTGAHYGYTF,TGTGCCAGCAGTCGGACAGGGGCTCACTATGGCTACACCTTC
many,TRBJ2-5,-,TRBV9,CASSVEGGQETQYF,TGTGCCAGCAGCGTAGAGGGGGGGCAAGAGACCCAGTACTTC
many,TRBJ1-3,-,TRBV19,CASKIARSSGNTIYF,TGTGCCAGTAAAATTGCCAGGAGCTCTGGAAACACCATATATTTT
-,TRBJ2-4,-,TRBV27,CASSSRIIGKNIQYF,TGTGCCAGCAGTTCCCGGATAATAGGCAAAAACATTCAGTACTTC
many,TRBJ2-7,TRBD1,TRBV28,CAEGTAYEQYF,TGTGCCGAAGGGACAGCCTACGAGCAGTACTTC
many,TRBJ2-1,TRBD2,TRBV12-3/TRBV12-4,CASSSLAGKGLHEQFF,TGTGCCAGCAGTAGTCTAGCGGGAAAGGGTTTGCATGAGCAGTTCTTC
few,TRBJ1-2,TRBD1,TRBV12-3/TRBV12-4,CASSKGQGANNYGYTF,TGTGCCAGCAGTAAGGGACAGGGAGCAAATAACTATGGCTACACCTTC
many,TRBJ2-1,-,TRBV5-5,CASSRGTGGLGNEQFF,TGTGCCAGCAGCCGCGGGACTGGAGGTCTGGGGAATGAGCAGTTCTTC
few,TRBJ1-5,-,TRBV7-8,CASSDQRGNQPQHF,TGTGCCAGCAGCGACCAAAGAGGGAATCAGCCCCAGCATTTT
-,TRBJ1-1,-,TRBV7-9,CASSRNTGTNTEAFF,TGTGCCAGCAGTCGAAACACCGGGACCAACACTGAAGCTTTCTTT
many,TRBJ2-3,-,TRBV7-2,CASSQDGTSTDTQYF,TGTGCCAGCAGCCAGGACGGAACTAGCACAGATACGCAGTATTTT
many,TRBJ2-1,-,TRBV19,CASIGFKSGNEQFF,TGTGCCAGTATCGGGTTTAAATCCGGCAATGAGCAGTTCTTC
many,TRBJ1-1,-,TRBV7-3,CASSPGGINTEAFF,TGTGCCAGCAGCCCGGGAGGGATAAACACTGAAGCTTTCTTT
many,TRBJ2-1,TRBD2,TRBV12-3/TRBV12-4,CASSVSPSGGVNEQFF,TGTGCCAGCAGCGTTTCGCCGAGCGGGGGGGTGAATGAGCAGTTCTTC